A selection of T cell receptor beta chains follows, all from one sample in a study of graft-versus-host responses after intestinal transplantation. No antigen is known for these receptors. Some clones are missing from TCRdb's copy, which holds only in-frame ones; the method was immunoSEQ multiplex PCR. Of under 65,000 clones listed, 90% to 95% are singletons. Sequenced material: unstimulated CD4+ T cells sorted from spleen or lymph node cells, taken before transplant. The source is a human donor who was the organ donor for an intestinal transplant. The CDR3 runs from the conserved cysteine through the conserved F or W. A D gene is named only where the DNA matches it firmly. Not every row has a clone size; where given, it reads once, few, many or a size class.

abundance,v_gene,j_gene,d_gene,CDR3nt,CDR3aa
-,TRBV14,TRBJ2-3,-,TGTGCCAGCAGCCAAGATCTTTCAGATACGCAGTATTTT,CASSQDLSDTQYF
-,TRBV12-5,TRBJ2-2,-,TGTGCTAGTGGGTGGGTTAACACCGGGGAGCTGTTTTTT,CASGWVNTGELFF
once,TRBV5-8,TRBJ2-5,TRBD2,TGTGCCAGCACCCTCTCTTGGGGGGGGGAGACCCAGTACTTC,CASTLSWGGETQYF
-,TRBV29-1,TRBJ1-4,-,TGCAGCGTCGCACTGGGGGGGGCGGCTAATGAAAAACTGTTTTTT,CSVALGGAANEKLFF
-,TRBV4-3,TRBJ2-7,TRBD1,TGCGCCAGCAGCCTCCGGACAGGGTATAACTACGAGCAGTACTTC,CASSLRTGYNYEQYF
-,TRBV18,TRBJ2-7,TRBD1,TGTGCCAGCTCCGGGACAGGCGGAAACGAGCAGTACTTC,CASSGTGGNEQYF
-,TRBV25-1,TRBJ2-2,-,TGTGCCACCCGGAGTCCTCTCACCGGGGAGCTGTTTTTT,CATRSPLTGELFF
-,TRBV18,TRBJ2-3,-,TGTGCCAGCTCACCTGGGACACCAAGCACAGATACGCAGTATTTT,CASSPGTPSTDTQYF
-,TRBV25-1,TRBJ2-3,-,TGTGCCAGCAGTGAATACCCCACAGATACGCAGTATTTT,CASSEYPTDTQYF
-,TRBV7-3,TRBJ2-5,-,TGTGCCAGCAGCTTAATCGGACCTCAAGAGACCCAGTACTTC,CASSLIGPQETQYF
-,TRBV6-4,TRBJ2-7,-,TGTGCCAGACTCAGGTTAACGGACGAGCAGTACTTC,CARLRLTDEQYF
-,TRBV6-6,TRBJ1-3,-,TGTGCCAGCAGTTACGGGGTACAGAGCTCTGGAAACACCATATATTTT,CASSYGVQSSGNTIYF
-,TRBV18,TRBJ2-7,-,TGTGCCAGCTCACCAGGGGCTTCCTCCTACGAGCAGTACTTC,CASSPGASSYEQYF
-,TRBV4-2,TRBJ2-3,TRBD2,TGTGCCACCGGCCCCTCCGCGGGGGGATGGTATTTT,CATGPSAGGWYF
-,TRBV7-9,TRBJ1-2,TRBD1,TGTGCCAGCAGCCAGGGGGCTGGCTACACCTTC,CASSQGAGYTF
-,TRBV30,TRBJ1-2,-,TGTGCCTGGAGTGTAAATAACGGCTACACCTTC,CAWSVNNGYTF
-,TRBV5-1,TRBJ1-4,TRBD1,TGCGCCAGCAGCTTGGGGGACAGGGCTAATGAAAAACTGTTTTTT,CASSLGDRANEKLFF
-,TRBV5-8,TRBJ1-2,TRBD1,TGTGCCAGCAGCCGCGAAGGACAGGCTCACGGCTACACCTTC,CASSREGQAHGYTF
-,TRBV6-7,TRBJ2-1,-,TGTGCCAGCAGTTACCCCAGGGGGACTCCCCACAATGAGCAGTTCTTC,CASSYPRGTPHNEQFF
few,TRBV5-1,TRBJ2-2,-,TGCGCCAGCAGCTTGGGGGGAAAGTACACCGGGGAGCTGTTTTTT,CASSLGGKYTGELFF
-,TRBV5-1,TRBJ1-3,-,TGCGCCAGCAGCATGGGGAGCTCTGGAAACACCATATATTTT,CASSMGSSGNTIYF
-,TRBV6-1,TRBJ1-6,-,TGTGCCAGCAGTGAAGCGCGGTACCGCCAGGGTTCCTATAATTCACCCCTCCACTTT,CASSEARYRQGSYNSPLHF
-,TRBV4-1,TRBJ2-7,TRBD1,TGCGCCAGCAGCCAAGATTATCCCCCCCGACAGGGTAGCGACGAGCAGTACTTC,CASSQDYPPRQGSDEQYF
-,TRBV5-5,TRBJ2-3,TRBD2,TGTGCCAGCAGCTTGTCGATAGCGGGGGCCGGGGATACGCAGTATTTT,CASSLSIAGAGDTQYF
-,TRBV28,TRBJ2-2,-,TGTGCCAGCAGCTCCCAGGCGGATCGCGGAACCGGGGAGCTGTTTTTT,CASSSQADRGTGELFF
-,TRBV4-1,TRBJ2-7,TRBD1,TGCGCCAGCAGCCAAGGGGGGGGACAGGGGAACTACGAGCAGTACTTC,CASSQGGGQGNYEQYF
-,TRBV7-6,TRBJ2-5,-,TGTGCCAGCAGCTTTTCCCAAGCGGAGACCCAGTACTTC,CASSFSQAETQYF
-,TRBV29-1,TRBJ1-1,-,TGCAGCGTTGGAGGAGGGGATAACGCTGAAGCTTTCTTT,CSVGGGDNAEAFF
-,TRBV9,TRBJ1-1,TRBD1,TGTGCCAGCAGCGCAGGACAGGGAATGAGAGGGAACACTGAAGCTTTCTTT,CASSAGQGMRGNTEAFF
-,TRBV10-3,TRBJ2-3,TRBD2,TGTGCCATCAGTGGACCCGCGCTTAGCGGGGGGTTTAGCACAGATACGCAGTATTTT,CAISGPALSGGFSTDTQYF
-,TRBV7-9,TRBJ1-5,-,TGTGCCAGCAGCTTATCAGGTGGCGATCAGCCCCAGCATTTT,CASSLSGGDQPQHF
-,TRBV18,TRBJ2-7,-,TGTGCCAGCTCAGCACAGGTAACCTCCTACGAGCAGTACTTC,CASSAQVTSYEQYF
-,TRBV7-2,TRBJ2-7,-,TGTGCCAGCAGCTTAACGGCGGGGGCTTCCTACGAGCAGTACTTC,CASSLTAGASYEQYF
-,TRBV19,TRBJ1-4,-,TGTGCCAGTAGCCTCAGACGGGGGCCTAATGAAAAACTGTTTTTT,CASSLRRGPNEKLFF
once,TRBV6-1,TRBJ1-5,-,TGTGCCAGCAGTGACAGGTCTCAGCCCCAGCATTTT,CASSDRSQPQHF
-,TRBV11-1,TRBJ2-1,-,TGTGCCAGCAGCTTCGCTAGCTGGGTTAATGAGCAGTTCTTC,CASSFASWVNEQFF
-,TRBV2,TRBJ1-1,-,TGTGCCAGTCTTCATGGGAAAGGTACTGAAGCTTTCTTT,CASLHGKGTEAFF
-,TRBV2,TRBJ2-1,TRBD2,TGTGCCAGCAGTGAAGCGCTTTTCGGGGGGGCCTACAATGAGCAGTTCTTC,CASSEALFGGAYNEQFF
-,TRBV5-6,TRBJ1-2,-,TGTGCCAGCAGCGCCAGCTTTCAGGGGAACTATGGCTACACCTTC,CASSASFQGNYGYTF
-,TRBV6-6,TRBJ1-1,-,TGTGCCAGCACCGACTTCGGGAGGGACACTGAAGCTTTCTTT,CASTDFGRDTEAFF
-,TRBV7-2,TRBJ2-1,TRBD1,TGTGCCAGCACCCAGGGGGCGGGGCTGTCCTACAATGAGCAGTTCTTC,CASTQGAGLSYNEQFF
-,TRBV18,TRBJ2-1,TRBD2,TGTGCCAGCTCACCAGCCAGGGGCGGGGGGGCCGAAAATGAGCAGTTCTTC,CASSPARGGGAENEQFF
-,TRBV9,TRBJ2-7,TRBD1,TGTGCCAGCAGCGTAGCAGCAGGGGGAGAGGAGCAGTACTTC,CASSVAAGGEEQYF
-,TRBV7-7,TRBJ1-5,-,TGTGCTAGCAGCTGCGCCTCGGGGGGCTCGTGCAATCAGCCCCAGCATTTT,CASSCASGGSCNQPQHF
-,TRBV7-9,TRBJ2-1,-,TGTGCCACCCCTGGGGGGAATGAGCAGTTCTTC,CATPGGNEQFF
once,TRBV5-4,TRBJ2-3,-,TGTGCCAGCAGCTTGGAAGGGGGGGCAACAGATACGCAGTATTTT,CASSLEGGATDTQYF
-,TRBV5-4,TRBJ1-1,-,TGTGCCAGCAGGTCCCACCCCCTACTACCAGGGAACACTGAAGCTTTCTTT,CASRSHPLLPGNTEAFF
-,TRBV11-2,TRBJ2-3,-,TGTGCCAGCAGCTTAGGGACAAAGAGCACAGATACGCAGTATTTT,CASSLGTKSTDTQYF
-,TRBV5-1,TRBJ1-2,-,TGCGCCAGCAGCTTGAGGTGGGGCCCCGCCTTCAACTATGGCTACACCTTC,CASSLRWGPAFNYGYTF